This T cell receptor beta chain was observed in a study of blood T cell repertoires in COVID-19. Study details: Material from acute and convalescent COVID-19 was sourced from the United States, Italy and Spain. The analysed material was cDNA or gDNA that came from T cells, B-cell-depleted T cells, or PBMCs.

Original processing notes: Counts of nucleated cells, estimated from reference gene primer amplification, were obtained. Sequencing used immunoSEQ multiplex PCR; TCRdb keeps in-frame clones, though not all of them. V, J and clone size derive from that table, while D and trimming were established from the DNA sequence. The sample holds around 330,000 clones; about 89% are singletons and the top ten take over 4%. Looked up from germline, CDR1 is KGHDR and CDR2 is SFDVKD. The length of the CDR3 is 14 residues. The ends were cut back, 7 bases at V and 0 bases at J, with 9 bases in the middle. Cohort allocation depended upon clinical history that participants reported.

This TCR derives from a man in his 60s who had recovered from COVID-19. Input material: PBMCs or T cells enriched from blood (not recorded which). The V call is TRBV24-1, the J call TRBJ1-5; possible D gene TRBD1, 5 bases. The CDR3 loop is CATSLGVSNQPQHF. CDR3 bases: TGTGCCACCAGCTTAGGGGTTAGCAATCAGCCCCAGCATTTT.